This T cell receptor beta chain was retrieved from a study of blood T cell repertoires in COVID-19. Produced via immunoSEQ multiplex PCR; TCRdb's table is partial and in-frame only. The sample includes under 300,000 clones, 86% of them seen just once. This CDR3 spans 14 amino acids. Germline V gives CDR1 SGHVS, CDR2 FQNEAQ. The V end lost 1 base, the J end lost 4 bases, and 11 bases lay between the germline ends. The TCR originated in a man aged 60-69 years with acute or convalescent COVID-19. The sample comprised peripheral blood. The gene calls are TRBV7-8 and TRBJ2-7; D is perhaps TRBD2 (7 bases). CDR3 in amino acids: CASSLGGGPYEQYF. In DNA form, the CDR3 reads TGTGCCAGCAGCTTAGGGGGGGGCCCATACGAGCAGTACTTC.